This section outlines one TCR beta chain sequence together with its context. Antigen unknown. The source of the sample is a study of CD8+CD57+ T cells in acquired aplastic anemia. Researchers used genomic DNA as the template to profile TCR beta VDJ and CDR3. TCRdb redid the calling of the reads with MiXCR, one entry per CDR3 protein. The table has about 180,000 distinct CDR3 sequences, 55% to 65% seen once. Trimming left V 7 bases short and J 6 bases short, with 13 bases between. The length of the CDR3 is 13 residues. Germline V gives CDR1 SEHNR, CDR2 FQNEAQ (reference sequence). Points from the study as a whole: In common between the patients and the controls were some 28 CD8+ CDR3 sequences.

Previously, flow cytometry had revealed CD8+CD57+ cell expansion in the patients chosen for sequencing. The rearrangement links TRBV7-9 to TRBJ2-1; the D gene is possibly TRBD1 (6 bases). Sequenced input: sorted CD4+, CD8+, or CD8+CD57+ T cells (not recorded which) from PBMCs. The source of this sequence is a human donor with aplastic anemia. As DNA, the CDR3 is TGTGCCAGCACCCTCGGGACATTCAATGAGCAGTTCTTC. Amino acids: CASTLGTFNEQFF.